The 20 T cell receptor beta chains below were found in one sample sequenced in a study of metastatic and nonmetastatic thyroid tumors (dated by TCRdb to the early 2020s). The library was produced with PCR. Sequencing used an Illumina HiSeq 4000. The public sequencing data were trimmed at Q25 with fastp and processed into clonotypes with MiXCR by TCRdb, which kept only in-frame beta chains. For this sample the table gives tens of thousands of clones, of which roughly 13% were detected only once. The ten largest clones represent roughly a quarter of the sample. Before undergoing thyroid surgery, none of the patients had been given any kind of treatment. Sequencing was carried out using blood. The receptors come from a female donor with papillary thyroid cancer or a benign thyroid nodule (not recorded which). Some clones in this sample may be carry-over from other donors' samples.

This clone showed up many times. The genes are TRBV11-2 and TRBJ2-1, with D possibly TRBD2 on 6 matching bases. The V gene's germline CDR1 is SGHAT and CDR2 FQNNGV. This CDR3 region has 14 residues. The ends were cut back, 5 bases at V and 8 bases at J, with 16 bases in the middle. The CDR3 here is CASSPGTPEDEQFF. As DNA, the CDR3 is TGTGCCAGCAGCCCCGGGACTCCCGAGGATGAGCAGTTCTTC.

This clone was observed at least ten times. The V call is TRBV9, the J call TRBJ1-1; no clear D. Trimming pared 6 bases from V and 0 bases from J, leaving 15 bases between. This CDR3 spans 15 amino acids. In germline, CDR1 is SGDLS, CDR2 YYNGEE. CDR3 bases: TGTGCCAGCACCCGTACGGGCGCCTTGAACACTGAAGCTTTCTTT. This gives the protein CASTRTGALNTEAFF.

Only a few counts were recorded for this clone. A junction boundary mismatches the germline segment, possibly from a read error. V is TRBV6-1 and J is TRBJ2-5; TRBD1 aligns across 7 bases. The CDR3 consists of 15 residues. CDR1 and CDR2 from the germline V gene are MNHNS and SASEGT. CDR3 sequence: CATTPPDRYQENQYF. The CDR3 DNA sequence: TGTGCCACCACCCCCCCGGACAGGTACCAAGAGAACCAGTACTTC.

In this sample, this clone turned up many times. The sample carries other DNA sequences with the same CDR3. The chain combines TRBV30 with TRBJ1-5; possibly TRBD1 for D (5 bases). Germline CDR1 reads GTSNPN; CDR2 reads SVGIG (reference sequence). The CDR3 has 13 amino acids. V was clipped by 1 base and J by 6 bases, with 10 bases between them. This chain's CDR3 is CAWSGGGGQPQHF. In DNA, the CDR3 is TGTGCCTGGAGTGGGGGTGGGGGTCAGCCCCAGCATTTT.

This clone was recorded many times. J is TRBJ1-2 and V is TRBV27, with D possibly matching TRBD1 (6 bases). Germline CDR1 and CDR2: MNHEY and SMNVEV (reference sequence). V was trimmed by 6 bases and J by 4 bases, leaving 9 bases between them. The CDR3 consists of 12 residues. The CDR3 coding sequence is TGTGCCAGCAGGACAGGATCCTATGGCTACACCTTC. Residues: CASRTGSYGYTF.

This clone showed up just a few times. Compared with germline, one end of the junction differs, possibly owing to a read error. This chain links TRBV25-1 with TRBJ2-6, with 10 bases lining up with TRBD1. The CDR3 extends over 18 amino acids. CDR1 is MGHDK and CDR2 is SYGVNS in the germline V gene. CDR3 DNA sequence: TGTGCCAGCAGTGGTCTGGGACAGGGGTCTTCTTGGGCCAACTTCCTGACTTTC. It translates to CASSGLGQGSSWANFLTF.

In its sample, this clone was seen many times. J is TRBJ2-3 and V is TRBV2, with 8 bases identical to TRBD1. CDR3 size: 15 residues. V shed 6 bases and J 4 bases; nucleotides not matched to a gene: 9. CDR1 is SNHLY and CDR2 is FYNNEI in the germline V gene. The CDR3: CASRMDRDIADTQYF. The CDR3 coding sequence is TGTGCCAGCAGGATGGACAGGGATATCGCAGATACGCAGTATTTT.

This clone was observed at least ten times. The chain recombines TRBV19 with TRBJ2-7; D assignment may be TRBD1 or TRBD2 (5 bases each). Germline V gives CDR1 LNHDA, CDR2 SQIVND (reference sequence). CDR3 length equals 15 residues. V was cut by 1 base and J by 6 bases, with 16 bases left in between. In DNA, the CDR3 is TGTGCCAGTAGTATAGGTTATCGAGGGGTTGCCGAGCAGTACTTC. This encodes CASSIGYRGVAEQYF.

CDR3 amino acids: CASSPTGEGRYSPLHF. The CDR3 coding sequence is TGTGCCAGCAGTCCGACAGGGGAGGGGCGGTATTCACCCCTCCACTTT. The rearrangement links TRBV28 to TRBJ1-6; 8 nucleotides align to TRBD1. The trim removed 5 bases at V and 8 bases at J, leaving 11 bases unmatched. The CDR3 contains 16 residues. Per the germline V gene, CDR1 is MDHEN and CDR2 is SYDVKM.

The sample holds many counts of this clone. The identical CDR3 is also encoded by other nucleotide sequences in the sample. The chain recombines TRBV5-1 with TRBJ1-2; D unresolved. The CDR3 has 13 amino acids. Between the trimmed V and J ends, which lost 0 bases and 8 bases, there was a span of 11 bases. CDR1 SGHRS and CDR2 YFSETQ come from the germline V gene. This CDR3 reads CASSLVGSDGYTF. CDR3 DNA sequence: TGCGCCAGCAGCTTGGTGGGCTCGGACGGCTACACCTTC. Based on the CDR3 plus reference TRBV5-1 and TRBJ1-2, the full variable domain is KAGVTQTPRYLIKTRGQQVTLSCSPISGHRSVSWYQQTPGQGLQFLFEYFSETQRNKGNFPGRFSGRQFSNSRSEMNVSTLELGDSALYLCASSLVGSDGYTFGSGTRLTVV.

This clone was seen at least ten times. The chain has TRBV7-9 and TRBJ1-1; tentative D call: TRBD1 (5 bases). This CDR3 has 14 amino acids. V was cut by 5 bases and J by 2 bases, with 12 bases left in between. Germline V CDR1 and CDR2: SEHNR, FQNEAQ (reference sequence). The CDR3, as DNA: TGTGCCAGCAGCCTGGGGGTTGTAAACACTGAAGCTTTCTTT. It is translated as CASSLGVVNTEAFF. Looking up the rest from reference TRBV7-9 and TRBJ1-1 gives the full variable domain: DTGVSQNPRHKITKRGQNVTFRCDPISEHNRLYWYRQTLGQGPEFLTYFQNEAQLEKSRLLSDRFSAERPKGSFSTLEIQRTEQGDSAMYLCASSLGVVNTEAFFGQGTRLTVV.

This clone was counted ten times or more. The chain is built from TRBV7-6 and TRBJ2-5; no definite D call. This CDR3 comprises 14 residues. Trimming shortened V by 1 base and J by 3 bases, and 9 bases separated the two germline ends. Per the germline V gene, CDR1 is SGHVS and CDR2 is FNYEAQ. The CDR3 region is CASSLVVTKETQYF. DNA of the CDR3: TGTGCCAGCAGCTTAGTTGTGACAAAAGAGACCCAGTACTTC. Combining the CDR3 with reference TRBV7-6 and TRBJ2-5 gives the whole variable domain GAGVSQSPRYKVTKRGQDVALRCDPISGHVSLYWYRQALGQGPEFLTYFNYEAQQDKSGLPNDRFSAERPEGSISTLTIQRTEQRDSAMYRCASSLVVTKETQYFGPGTRLLVL.

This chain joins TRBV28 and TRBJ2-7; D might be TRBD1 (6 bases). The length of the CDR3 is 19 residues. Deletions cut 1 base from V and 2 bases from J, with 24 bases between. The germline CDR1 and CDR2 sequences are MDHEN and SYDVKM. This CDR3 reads CASSLFAVGDTDRAYEQYF. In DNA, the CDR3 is TGTGCCAGCAGTTTATTCGCAGTGGGGGATACGGACAGAGCCTACGAGCAGTACTTC.

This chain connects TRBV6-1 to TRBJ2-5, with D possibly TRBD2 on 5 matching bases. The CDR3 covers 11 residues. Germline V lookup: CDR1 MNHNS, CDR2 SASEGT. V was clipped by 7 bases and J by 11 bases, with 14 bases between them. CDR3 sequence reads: CASIRGRTQYF. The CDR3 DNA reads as TGTGCCAGCATCCGCGGAAGGACTCAGTACTTC.

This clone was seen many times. CDR3 sequence reads: CASSEDGYGYTF. CDR3 nucleotide sequence: TGTGCCAGCAGCGAGGACGGCTATGGCTACACCTTC. The genes are TRBV7-9 and TRBJ1-2; D gene ambiguous. The CDR3 is made up of 12 amino acids. Germline V gives CDR1 SEHNR, CDR2 FQNEAQ (reference sequence). The V end lost 5 bases, the J end lost 4 bases, and 8 bases lay between the germline ends.

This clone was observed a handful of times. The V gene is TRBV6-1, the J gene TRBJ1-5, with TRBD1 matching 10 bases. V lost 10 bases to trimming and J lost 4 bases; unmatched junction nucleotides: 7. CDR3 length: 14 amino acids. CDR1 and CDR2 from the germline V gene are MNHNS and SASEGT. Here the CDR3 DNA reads TGTGCCACCGGGGACAGGGGTCTTAATCAGCCCCAGCATTTT. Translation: CATGDRGLNQPQHF.

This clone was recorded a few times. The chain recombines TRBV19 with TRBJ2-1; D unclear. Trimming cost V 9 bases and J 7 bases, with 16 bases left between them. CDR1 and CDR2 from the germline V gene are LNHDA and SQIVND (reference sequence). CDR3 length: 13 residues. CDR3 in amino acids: CASLQSGHNEQFF. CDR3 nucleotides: TGTGCCAGCCTCCAGAGTGGGCATAATGAGCAGTTCTTC.

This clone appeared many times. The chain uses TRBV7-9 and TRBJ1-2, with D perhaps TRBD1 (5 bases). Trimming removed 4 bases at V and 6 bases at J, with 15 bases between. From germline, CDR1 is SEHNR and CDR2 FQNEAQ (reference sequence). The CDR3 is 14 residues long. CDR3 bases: TGTGCCAGCAGCTCCGCCGGGACCTGGGATGGCTACACCTTC. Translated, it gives CASSSAGTWDGYTF.

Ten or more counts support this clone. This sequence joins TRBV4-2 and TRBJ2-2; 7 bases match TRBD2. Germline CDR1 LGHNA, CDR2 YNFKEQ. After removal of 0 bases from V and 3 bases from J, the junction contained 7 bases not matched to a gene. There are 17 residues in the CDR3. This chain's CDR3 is CASSQDGGAGYTGELFF. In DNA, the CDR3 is TGTGCCAGCAGCCAAGATGGTGGAGCGGGGTACACCGGGGAGCTGTTTTTT.

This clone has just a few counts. DNA of the CDR3: TGTGCCAGCAGGGGCCGGACAGGAGGGTCACCCCTCCACTTT. The encoded protein is CASRGRTGGSPLHF. The chain joins TRBV6-1 to TRBJ1-6, with TRBD1 matching 7 bases. CDR3 length: 14 amino acids. Germline CDR1 MNHNS, CDR2 SASEGT. J was trimmed by 10 bases and V by 6 bases; bases with no gene match: 9.